The 10 T cell receptor beta chains listed next were all sequenced from one sample in a study of blood T cells in healthy people across ages. A J-beta primer mix and a sample-barcoded 5' primer were used in a second PCR of roughly 6 to 11 cycles. TCRdb reanalysed the 5' RACE reads using MiXCR and keeps one entry per CDR3 protein. The sample carries roughly 800,000 distinct CDR3 sequences, 53% recorded once. The material sequenced was blood. The receptor source for this set is a man older than 75 in good health.

The chain combines TRBV12-3 or TRBV12-4 with TRBJ2-5, with 9 positions matching TRBD2. The V and J ends lost 5 bases and 13 bases, in that order; junction bases with no gene match: 11. This CDR3 has 13 amino acids. The CDR3 loop reads CASSTRRLAGLYF. The DNA for the CDR3 is TGTGCCAGCAGTACGAGACGGCTAGCGGGATTGTACTTC.

The chain has TRBV5-1 and TRBJ1-2; 9 bases agree with TRBD1. Germline V gene sequence: CDR1 SGHRS, CDR2 YFSETQ. The CDR3 spans 14 residues. V lost 4 bases to trimming and J lost 7 bases; unmatched junction nucleotides: 8. The CDR3 nucleotides are TGCGCCAGCAGCACTGGACAGGGGAGGAGTGGCTACACCTTC. It specifies CASSTGQGRSGYTF.

The chain recombines TRBV29-1 with TRBJ2-5, with unresolved D. The V and J ends lost 1 base and 4 bases respectively, with 13 bases between them. This CDR3 has 14 residues. The germline V gene encodes CDR1 SQVTM and CDR2 ANQGSEA. The CDR3 loop reads CSVEGGDLGETQYF. DNA for the CDR3: TGCAGCGTTGAAGGCGGCGACCTCGGAGAGACCCAGTACTTC. Filled out from reference TRBV29-1 and TRBJ2-5, the complete variable domain reads SAVISQKPSRDICQRGTSLTIQCQVDSQVTMMFWYRQQPGQSLTLIATANQGSEATYESGFVIDKFPISRPNLTFSTLTVSNMSPEDSSIYLCSVEGGDLGETQYFGPGTRLLVL.

The chain couples TRBV24-1 to TRBJ2-3; the match to TRBD2 covers 7 bases. The CDR3 has 17 amino acids. Unmatched junction bases numbered 9, after V lost 4 bases and J lost 0 bases. Germline V gene lookup returns CDR1 KGHDR and CDR2 SFDVKD. The CDR3 DNA follows: TGTGCCACCAGTGACCTTCTAGCGGACTCTAGCACAGATACGCAGTATTTT. Amino acid sequence: CATSDLLADSSTDTQYF.

CDR3 coding DNA: TGTGCCAGCAGGACAGGGAACGAGCAGTACTTC. Its protein product is CASRTGNEQYF. The rearrangement uses TRBV28 and TRBJ2-5, with 7 bases aligning to TRBD1. The J call may be wrong; the DNA end is better matched by TRBJ2-7. Germline CDR1 MDHEN, CDR2 SYDVKM. The CDR3 consists of 11 residues.

The chain has TRBV5-1 and TRBJ2-3; 10 nucleotides match TRBD2. J was trimmed by 1 base and V by 4 bases; bases with no gene match: 6. CDR1 is SGHRS, CDR2 YFSETQ, per germline. This CDR3 is built from 16 residues. The CDR3 bases are TGCGCCAGCAGCCCACTAGCGGGGCCGCGCACAGATACGCAGTATTTT. Translating it yields CASSPLAGPRTDTQYF.

This clonotype was seen only a few times. V and J are TRBV27 and TRBJ1-2; D is unresolved. Per the germline V gene, CDR1 is MNHEY and CDR2 is SMNVEV (reference sequence). V lost 5 bases and J lost 4, with 11 bases in between. The CDR3 has 13 residues. The CDR3 loop is CASSPGRSYGYTF. CDR3 DNA: TGTGCCAGCAGTCCCGGACGGAGCTATGGCTACACCTTC.

This sequence joins TRBV7-2 and TRBJ2-7; D is unclear. Trimming removed 4 bases at V and 2 bases at J, with 9 bases between. Germline CDR1 is SGHTA and CDR2 is FQGNSA. The CDR3 is made up of 13 amino acids. The CDR3 protein is CASSSRLTYEQYF. DNA for the CDR3: TGTGCCAGCAGCTCGCGCCTTACCTACGAGCAGTACTTC. Full variable domain (outside the CDR3, taken from reference TRBV7-2 and TRBJ2-7): GAGVSQSPSNKVTEKGKDVELRCDPISGHTALYWYRQSLGQGLEFLIYFQGNSAPDKSGLPSDRFSAERTGGSVSTLTIQRTQQEDSAVYLCASSSRLTYEQYFGPGTRLTVT.

J is TRBJ2-4 and V is TRBV20-1; 13 bases match TRBD2. The last part of the DNA fits TRBJ2-5 better; the J call may be wrong. The CDR3 runs 17 residues. Germline assignment: CDR1 DFQATT and CDR2 SNEGSKA (reference sequence). CDR3 region: CSAPPIPGLAGVGTQYF. DNA for the CDR3: TGCAGTGCTCCACCAATTCCCGGACTAGCGGGAGTAGGGACCCAGTACTTC.

The chain couples TRBV4-1 to TRBJ2-1; 10 nucleotides align to TRBD2. Germline CDR1 is MGHRA and CDR2 is YSYEKL. V shed 0 bases, J shed 6 bases, and the junction held 11 bases outside the gene matches. The CDR3 has 18 amino acids. For the CDR3, the DNA is TGCGCCAGCAGCCAAGACTCCCAGCGGGAGGGCCTTGGCAATGAGCAGTTCTTC. It translates to CASSQDSQREGLGNEQFF.